The sequence of this T cell receptor beta chain was determined in a study of HIV-infected patients and healthy controls. 500 ng RNA was reverse transcribed with alpha and beta constant-region primers. Alpha and beta chain libraries were made separately by chain-specific third strand synthesis with multiplexing indices. After a brief PCR adding P5, P7 and a second index, approximately 21 amplification cycles followed. In TCRdb, the 5' RACE reads were re-called with MiXCR into one record per CDR3 protein. The sample lists some 13,000 distinct CDR3 sequences; about a tenth were seen once. Whole blood was used without fractionation, so all unsorted peripheral T cells were included. Whole-study findings and limits: Healthy controls carried many MAIT alpha-chain CDR3s, while HIV+ repertoires had few. HIV-infected patients and controls differed significantly in mean usage of eight alpha and eight beta V genes.

With regard to this clonotype: The antigen remains undetermined.

Germline CDR1 reads SGHRS; CDR2 reads YFSETQ. Trimming took off 0 bases at V and 0 bases at J, with 7 bases between the two ends. The CDR3 is 14 residues long. The source of this sequence is an adult in good health. The sequenced sample consisted of blood. The chain links TRBV5-1 to TRBJ2-7; D is unclear. The CDR3 reads CASSLEAVSYEQYF. CDR3 nucleotides: TGCGCCAGCAGCTTGGAGGCAGTCTCCTACGAGCAGTACTTC.